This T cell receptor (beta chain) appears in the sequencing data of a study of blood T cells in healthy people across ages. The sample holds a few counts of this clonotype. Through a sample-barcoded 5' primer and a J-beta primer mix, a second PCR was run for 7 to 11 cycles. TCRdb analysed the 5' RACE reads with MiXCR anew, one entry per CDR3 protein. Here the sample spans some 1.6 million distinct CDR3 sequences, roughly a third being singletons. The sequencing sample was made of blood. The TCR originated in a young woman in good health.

The CDR3 protein is CASSHGTSSANEQFF. Here the CDR3 DNA reads TGTGCCAGCAGCCACGGGACTTCCTCTGCCAATGAGCAGTTCTTC. The rearrangement links TRBV3-1 to TRBJ2-1; tentatively, D is TRBD2 (6 bases). The CDR3 runs 15 residues. Looked up from germline, CDR1 is LGHDT and CDR2 is YNNKEL (reference sequence). V lost 3 bases to trimming and J lost 6 bases, with 15 bases between them.